These 12 T cell receptor beta chains originate from one sample sequenced in a study of cytomegalovirus exposure and HLA in healthy donors. PCR used 60 Vbeta primers and 13 Jbeta primers. Profiled with immunoSEQ multiplex PCR; TCRdb holds only in-frame clones, not every one. Of around 100,000 clones in the sample, about 60% were seen once. Material: PBMCs. These receptors were taken from a human donor in good health.

V gene TRBV30 combines with J gene TRBJ2-1, with D maybe TRBD2 (6 bases). CDR1 and CDR2 from the germline V gene are GTSNPN and SVGIG (reference sequence). The CDR3 loop spans 14 amino acids. Trimming pared 4 bases from V and 5 bases from J, leaving 15 bases between. The CDR3, as DNA: TGTGCCTGGAACGGGGGAAGCCAGAACAATGAGCAGTTCTTC. It specifies CAWNGGSQNNEQFF.

The rearrangement joins TRBV29-1 to TRBJ2-3; tentatively, D is TRBD1 (6 bases). Trimming took 6 bases from V and 3 from J, leaving 13 bases between them. Germline V CDR1 and CDR2: SQVTM, ANQGSEA. CDR3 length: 13 residues. For the CDR3, the DNA is TGCAGCGTCCCCGGGACAACTACAGATACGCAGTATTTT. It codes for CSVPGTTTDTQYF.

The V and J genes are TRBV18 and TRBJ2-7; 13 nucleotides match TRBD2. Germline V gives CDR1 KGHSH, CDR2 LQKENI. V lost 2 bases and J lost 4; bases outside the gene matches: 5. This CDR3 is 16 amino acids long. The CDR3 sequence is CASSPRTSGSRYEQYF. CDR3 nucleotide sequence: TGTGCCAGCTCACCAAGGACTAGCGGGAGTCGGTACGAGCAGTACTTC. The variable domain in full, completed from reference TRBV18 and TRBJ2-7, reads NAGVMQNPRHLVRRRGQEARLRCSPMKGHSHVYWYRQLPEEGLKFMVYLQKENIIDESGMPKERFSAEFPKEGPSILRIQQVVRGDSAAYFCASSPRTSGSRYEQYFGPGTRLTVT.

CDR3 in DNA: TGTGCCAGCAGCGAGATCAATACAGGGTACTACGAGCAGTACTTC. It translates to CASSEINTGYYEQYF. The J gene is TRBJ2-7, the V gene TRBV11-1; possible D gene TRBD1, 6 bases. The CDR3 consists of 15 residues. Between the trimmed V and J ends, which lost 5 bases and 3 bases, there was a span of 17 bases. CDR1 and CDR2 (germline): SGHAT, FQDESV (reference sequence).

The rearrangement uses TRBV7-9 and TRBJ1-2; 10 bases match TRBD1. Germline lookup yields CDR1 SEHNR and CDR2 FQNEAQ (reference sequence). This CDR3 contains 16 residues. The V gene end was trimmed by 4 bases and the J gene end by 8 bases; junction bases not matched to a gene: 13. Here the CDR3 reads CASSSWAGTGEEGYTF. The CDR3 DNA sequence: TGTGCCAGCAGCTCATGGGCGGGGACAGGGGAGGAAGGCTACACCTTC.

The chain joins TRBV19 to TRBJ2-7; 11 bases agree with TRBD2. V shed 3 bases and J 7 bases; nucleotides not matched to a gene: 11. This CDR3 has 16 residues. Germline loops: CDR1 LNHDA, CDR2 SQIVND (reference sequence). The CDR3 coding sequence is TGTGCCAGTAGTATGTCGACTAGCGGGATTTCGGGAGAGCAGTACTTC. Its translation is CASSMSTSGISGEQYF.

CDR3 sequence (DNA): TGTGCCAGCAGCTTAGACCCGAGGGGACTAGCGGTCGTGGTCGGGCAGTACTTC. This codes for CASSLDPRGLAVVVGQYF. This chain uses TRBV11-2 with TRBJ2-7; 11 positions match TRBD2. The CDR3 sequence is 18 residues long. With 0 bases clipped from V and 9 bases from J, the junction kept 16 bases outside the gene matches. The germline V gene encodes CDR1 SGHAT and CDR2 FQNNGV.

This chain connects TRBV12-5 to TRBJ1-6; D is undetermined. Per the germline V gene, CDR1 is LGHNT and CDR2 is FRNRAP. The CDR3 has 16 amino acids. V lost 2 bases and J lost 5, with 13 bases in between. The CDR3 loop reads CASGLSPGGNNSPLHF. CDR3 DNA: TGTGCTAGTGGTTTGAGTCCCGGAGGAAATAATTCACCCCTCCACTTT. Looking up the rest from reference TRBV12-5 and TRBJ1-6 gives the full variable domain: DARVTQTPRHKVTEMGQEVTMRCQPILGHNTVFWYRQTMMQGLELLAYFRNRAPLDDSGMPKDRFSAEMPDATLATLKIQPSEPRDSAVYFCASGLSPGGNNSPLHFGNGTRLTVT.

V gene TRBV28 combines with J gene TRBJ2-7; TRBD1 might be the D (5 bases). The CDR3 is made up of 13 amino acids. V dropped 3 bases and J dropped 3 bases, with 9 bases sitting between them. The V gene's germline CDR1 is MDHEN and CDR2 SYDVKM. The CDR3 nucleotides are TGTGCCAGCAGTTTCGCTCAGGGCTACGAGCAGTACTTC. Its translation is CASSFAQGYEQYF. The whole variable domain, remainder taken from reference TRBV28 and TRBJ2-7, is DVKVTQSSRYLVKRTGEKVFLECVQDMDHENMFWYRQDPGLGLRLIYFSYDVKMKEKGDIPEGYSVSREKKERFSLILESASTNQTSMYLCASSFAQGYEQYFGPGTRLTVT.

The count of this clone is one. The chain combines TRBV7-9 with TRBJ2-7; possible D gene TRBD1, 6 bases. The V end was cut by 5 bases, the J end by 4 bases, with 18 bases between. The V gene's germline CDR1 is SEHNR and CDR2 FQNEAQ (reference sequence). This CDR3 is built from 15 residues. The CDR3 DNA reads as TGTGCCAGCAGCGCCACCGGGGCCCAGGGGTACGAGCAGTACTTC. Its protein product is CASSATGAQGYEQYF.

The chain is built from TRBV2 and TRBJ1-1; tentatively, D is TRBD1 (5 bases). Trimming removed 1 base from V and 4 bases from J, with 19 bases in between. The CDR3 contains 17 residues. From germline, CDR1 is SNHLY and CDR2 FYNNEI. For the CDR3, the DNA is TGTGCCAGCAGTGAAGGAGGGCGGGGGTTAGAGGTCACTGAAGCTTTCTTT. Protein sequence: CASSEGGRGLEVTEAFF.

The V gene is TRBV5-4, the J gene TRBJ2-3; TRBD2 matches 10 bases. V was pared by 4 bases and J by 4 bases, with 6 bases of the junction left unmatched. From germline, CDR1 is SGHNT and CDR2 YYREEE (reference sequence). This CDR3 region has 15 residues. Here the CDR3 reads CASSLAGVGADTQYF. For the CDR3, the DNA is TGTGCCAGCAGCCTAGCGGGAGTGGGCGCAGATACGCAGTATTTT.